The rows below give T cell receptor beta chains drawn from one sample of a study of blood T cell repertoires in COVID-19. Method: immunoSEQ multiplex PCR; TCRdb's copy keeps in-frame clones and lacks some. The table shows 390,000 or so clones, with 83% occurring only once. Sequenced: PBMCs or T cells enriched from blood (not recorded which). Receptors were obtained from a woman in her forties or fifties who had recovered from COVID-19. Both conserved end residues are part of each CDR3. The order of the fields is V gene, J gene, CDR3 protein.

V: TRBV5-1; J: TRBJ1-3; CDR3: CASSLARQGTGNTIYF
V: TRBV19; J: TRBJ1-4; CDR3: CASRTGQGWEKLFF
V: TRBV4-1; J: TRBJ1-4; CDR3: CASSRAAGSTNEKLFF
V: TRBV13; J: TRBJ1-2; CDR3: CASGPGGEYGYTF
V: TRBV7-2; J: TRBJ1-5; CDR3: CASSAGTGGQPQHF
V: TRBV4-1; J: TRBJ2-5; CDR3: CASSQEGGQVEETQYF
V: TRBV7-2; J: TRBJ2-1; CDR3: CASSLSYRVIHEQFF
V: TRBV27; J: TRBJ1-1; CDR3: CASSIDSGTGGSQAFF
V: TRBV6-5; J: TRBJ2-7; CDR3: CASRRSGTGTSQQYF
V: TRBV30; J: TRBJ2-3; CDR3: CAWTLSGTSTDTQYF
V: TRBV7-9; J: TRBJ2-2; CDR3: CANSGSNTGELFF
V: TRBV2; J: TRBJ2-2; CDR3: CASIPRLAGGSNTGELFF
V: TRBV6-5; J: TRBJ1-2; CDR3: CASIIRDRGLYGYTF
V: TRBV30; J: TRBJ1-5; CDR3: CAWGSTGLNQPQHF
V: TRBV4-2; J: TRBJ2-7; CDR3: CASRRSGDPYEQYF